The 15 T cell receptor beta chains in this list originate from one sample, sequenced in a study of shared T cell receptors in the human thymus. TCRdb keeps only in-frame clones here, not all; method: immunoSEQ multiplex PCR. The top ten hold more than 0.01% of the sample, which has 700,000 or so clones, approximately 85% seen once. This sample was also put to use in a study of human thymus T cells.

Specimen: thymocytes. These receptor sequences come from a girl less than two years old with a congenital heart defect.

This chain uses TRBV6-5 with TRBJ1-1; D is unresolved. From germline, CDR1 is MNHEY and CDR2 SVGAGI. This CDR3 region has 14 residues. Trimming stripped 6 bases from V and 4 bases from J, with 15 bases between. In DNA, the CDR3 is TGTGCCAGCAGAGAAGAGATCCGTGGCACTGAAGCTTTCTTT. It specifies CASREEIRGTEAFF.

The chain uses TRBV15 and TRBJ1-6, with D possibly matching TRBD1 (5 bases). CDR1 LNHNV and CDR2 YYDKDF come from the germline V gene (reference sequence). V shed 5 bases and J shed 6 bases, with 17 bases lying between them. The length of the CDR3 is 16 residues. The CDR3 sequence is CATSPPGRELNSPLHF. CDR3 nucleotide sequence: TGTGCCACCAGCCCTCCCGGCAGGGAACTTAATTCACCCCTCCACTTT.

In the case of this clone: Other DNA sequences in the same sample also yield this CDR3. The genes are TRBV10-2 and TRBJ2-1, with 14 bases fitting TRBD2. From germline, CDR1 is WSHSY and CDR2 SAAADI. Trimming at V came to 8 bases and at J to 2 bases, leaving 5 bases not matched to a gene. CDR3 length: 16 amino acids. The CDR3 bases are TGCGCCAGCCGGAGGGGACTAGCGGGGGCCTACAATGAGCAGTTCTTC. Protein product: CASRRGLAGAYNEQFF.

The chain is built from TRBV4-1 and TRBJ2-1, with TRBD2 identical over 9 bases. Germline-derived CDR1 and CDR2 are MGHRA and YSYEKL. The CDR3 extends over 20 amino acids. The V gene end was trimmed by 1 base and the J gene end by 4 bases; junction bases not matched to a gene: 17. Here the CDR3 DNA reads TGCGCCAGCAGCCAAGTTAGCAATTATTGGTCTAGCGGGGAGTACAATGAGCAGTTCTTC. It encodes CASSQVSNYWSSGEYNEQFF.

The CDR3 sequence: CASSSDRGYEQYF. The DNA for the CDR3 is TGCGCCAGCAGCTCGGACAGGGGCTACGAGCAGTACTTC. V is TRBV5-1 and J is TRBJ2-7; 9 bases align to TRBD1. The germline gives CDR1 SGHRS, CDR2 YFSETQ. This CDR3 region has 13 residues. V lost 3 bases to trimming and J lost 3 bases; unmatched junction nucleotides: 1.

The chain is built from TRBV2 and TRBJ1-1; D is undetermined. The CDR3 loop spans 11 amino acids. V gave up 4 bases and J gave up 6 bases, with 6 bases separating them. Germline values: CDR1 SNHLY, CDR2 FYNNEI. The CDR3 protein is CASSVIAEAFF. The CDR3 bases are TGTGCCAGCAGTGTTATCGCTGAAGCTTTCTTT.

V and J are TRBV5-6 and TRBJ2-7; 7 nucleotides line up with TRBD2. This CDR3 is 18 amino acids long. The V gene's germline CDR1 is SGHDT and CDR2 YYEEEE. V dropped 4 bases and J dropped 3; count of bases not matched to a gene: 19. CDR3 sequence (DNA): TGTGCCAGCAGCCCCCGGGGAGCGGGAAACCAAAAAAACTACGAGCAGTACTTC. Encoded protein: CASSPRGAGNQKNYEQYF.

The genes are TRBV30 and TRBJ2-4; 10 positions match TRBD1. Germline assignment: CDR1 GTSNPN and CDR2 SVGIG (reference sequence). V was clipped by 5 bases and J by 4 bases; unmatched bases: 2. This CDR3 has 13 residues. CDR3 sequence reads: CAWWGQGKNIQYF. CDR3 bases: TGTGCCTGGTGGGGACAGGGGAAAAACATTCAGTACTTC.

This clone was seen a few times. The V call is TRBV5-6, the J call TRBJ2-7, with D unclear. This CDR3 is 15 amino acids long. With 4 bases removed from V and 4 bases from J, the gap between germline ends came to 18 bases. Germline CDR1 is SGHDT and CDR2 is YYEEEE. CDR3 residues: CASSGESLKDYEQYF. In nucleotides, the CDR3 is TGTGCCAGCAGCGGAGAAAGTCTGAAGGATTACGAGCAGTACTTC.

This rearrangement joins TRBV5-1 to TRBJ2-5, with 7 positions matching TRBD1. This CDR3 comprises 13 residues. V dropped 5 bases and J dropped 2; count of bases not matched to a gene: 3. Germline loops: CDR1 SGHRS, CDR2 YFSETQ. The CDR3 spells CASRTGMQETQYF. In DNA form, the CDR3 reads TGCGCCAGCAGGACAGGGATGCAAGAGACCCAGTACTTC.

This clone was detected only a few times. J is TRBJ2-1 and V is TRBV7-9; 9 positions agree with TRBD1. The CDR3 sequence is 16 residues long. Germline values: CDR1 SEHNR, CDR2 FQNEAQ (reference sequence). The junction had 11 bases not matched to a gene; V was cut back by 3 bases and J by 8 bases. The CDR3 here is CASSFRAGTGIDEQFF. CDR3 in DNA: TGTGCCAGCAGCTTTCGAGCCGGGACAGGGATCGATGAGCAGTTCTTC.

The J gene is TRBJ2-7, the V gene TRBV5-4; TRBD1 matches 9 bases. Trimming cost V 0 bases and J 2 bases; bases outside gene matches: 3. The V gene's germline CDR1 is SGHNT and CDR2 YYREEE (reference sequence). There are 15 residues in the CDR3. The CDR3 sequence is CASSLGQGDAYEQYF. The CDR3 bases are TGTGCCAGCAGCTTGGGACAGGGGGATGCCTACGAGCAGTACTTC.

This clone was detected once. CDR3 residues: CAISESLRLMMETQYF. Written as DNA, the CDR3 is TGTGCCATCAGTGAGTCGCTTCGGTTGATGATGGAGACCCAGTACTTC. The gene calls are TRBV10-3 and TRBJ2-5; D is unclear. V was pared by 0 bases and J by 5 bases, with 16 bases between. Germline CDR1 and CDR2: ENHRY and SYGVKD. This CDR3 has 16 amino acids.

CDR3 bases: TGTGCCAGCAGCTGGGACTCCGGGAAACAGTTACTCAATGGCTACACCTTC. Protein: CASSWDSGKQLLNGYTF. The J gene is TRBJ1-2, the V gene TRBV5-6; TRBD1 might be the D (5 bases). The CDR3 runs to 17 residues. CDR1 and CDR2 (germline): SGHDT, YYEEEE. Trimming stripped 3 bases from V and 6 bases from J, with 24 bases between.

The chain has TRBV6-5 and TRBJ2-2; weak D call: TRBD1 (5 bases). V was shortened by 4 bases and J by 4 bases, with 13 bases between the two germline ends. CDR1 and CDR2 from the germline V gene are MNHEY and SVGAGI. The CDR3 runs 15 residues. CDR3 nucleotides: TGTGCCAGCAGTTTCCCTGGGGCCCCCACCGGGGAGCTGTTTTTT. Translated, it gives CASSFPGAPTGELFF.